This T cell receptor beta chain was profiled in a study of T cells in localized non-small cell lung cancer. General study findings and limits: Heterogeneity remains possible, as sequencing covered one tumor region only. Among the tissues sampled, uninvolved adjacent lung had the highest T cell clonality, above tumor. Higher blood T cell density went with longer overall survival. Within adjacent lung there appeared a median approximately 59 of the top 100 tumor clones.

CDR1 is KGHSH, CDR2 LQKENI, per germline. This CDR3 region has 13 residues. V was trimmed by 4 bases and J by 1 base, leaving 7 bases between them. Assay used: immunoSEQ multiplex PCR; TCRdb lists only in-frame clones, some missing. The sample yields about 72,000 clones, about four fifths seen once. About this clone itself: Its target is not known.

This sequence was found in a female donor at least 60 years old with stage I lung adenocarcinoma. This chain joins TRBV18 and TRBJ2-5; no definite D call. The source material was peripheral blood, sampled before any cancer treatment. CDR3 DNA: TGTGCCAGCTCACAGGGTATCCAAGAGACCCAGTACTTC. Translated, it gives CASSQGIQETQYF.